This T cell receptor beta chain originates from a study of radiotherapy plus CTLA-4 blockade in lung cancer. The wider study: There were objective responses in 18% of patients, and 31% had disease control. Notes on the study in general: Together with interferon-beta, which increased in serum after radiation, early dynamic changes in blood T cell clones were reportedly the best predictors of response. Tumor-derived TCR clones expanded in blood after radiotherapy plus ipilimumab.

Patients with chemo-refractory metastatic non-small-cell lung cancer received focal radiation plus CTLA-4 blockade with ipilimumab. V dropped 5 bases and J dropped 0 bases, with 26 bases sitting between them. The CDR3 is made up of 19 amino acids. CDR1 is SGHVS and CDR2 is FQNEAQ in the germline V gene. Here immunoSEQ multiplex PCR was the method, and the copy in TCRdb shows in-frame clones only, minus some. The sample records roughly 110,000 clones, more than 75% being singletons. This clone was counted a single time. Antigen specificity is unknown. Source: peripheral blood, taken from a patient treated with radiotherapy plus ipilimumab. The rearrangement joins TRBV7-8 to TRBJ2-7; D is perhaps TRBD1 or TRBD2 (7 bases each). The TCR was taken from a human donor with non-small cell lung cancer that progressed on radiotherapy plus ipilimumab. Some clones in this sample may be carry-over from other donors' samples. For the CDR3, the DNA is TGTGCCAGCAGCCACGCTTTCGGCTGGGGGGGGACAGACTCCTACGAGCAGTACTTC. Protein sequence: CASSHAFGWGGTDSYEQYF.